Each of the 26 T cell receptor beta chains below was sequenced from the same sample in a study of blood T cell repertoires in COVID-19. Clones were read by immunoSEQ multiplex PCR, and TCRdb kept only the in-frame ones, dropping some. The sample holds 270,000 or so clones, just under 90% seen once. The specimen sequenced was peripheral blood. All receptors derive from a woman aged 25 to 39 with COVID-19, enrolled during active disease.

The chain uses TRBV2 and TRBJ2-2; 7 positions agree with TRBD2. Losses at the gene ends were 6 bases for V and 6 bases for J; bases not matched to a gene: 13. This CDR3 is built from 16 residues. From germline, CDR1 is SNHLY and CDR2 FYNNEI. The CDR3 protein is CASRPPRGVGAGELFF. CDR3 DNA sequence: TGTGCCAGCAGGCCTCCTCGGGGGGTAGGCGCCGGGGAGCTGTTTTTT.

This clone was detected once. The genes are TRBV6-5 and TRBJ2-2; a possible D gene is TRBD1 (6 bases). This CDR3 spans 13 amino acids. The germline V gene has CDR1 MNHEY and CDR2 SVGAGI. V was clipped by 2 bases and J by 8 bases, with 9 bases between them. The DNA of the CDR3 is TGTGCCAGCAGTTACCCTCAGGGGGGGGAGCTGTTTTTT. Translation gives CASSYPQGGELFF.

This clone was found a few times. This CDR3 reads CASSLYRQGAIAEAFF. The CDR3 nucleotides are TGTGCCAGCAGTTTATATCGTCAGGGGGCGATCGCTGAAGCTTTCTTT. The V gene is TRBV27, the J gene TRBJ1-1; 8 bases align to TRBD1. The trim removed 1 base at V and 6 bases at J, leaving 10 bases unmatched. The CDR3 is made up of 16 amino acids. Germline-derived CDR1 and CDR2 are MNHEY and SMNVEV (reference sequence).

This clone came up once. V usage is TRBV5-1 and J usage is TRBJ2-3; D ambiguous. The CDR3 extends over 12 amino acids. Germline-derived CDR1 and CDR2 are SGHRS and YFSETQ. V dropped 0 bases and J dropped 7 bases, with 6 bases sitting between them. CDR3 protein: CASSLGTYTQYF. The DNA of the CDR3 is TGCGCCAGCAGCTTGGGTACATATACGCAGTATTTT.

This rearrangement joins TRBV5-1 to TRBJ2-1; TRBD2 aligns across 7 bases. CDR1 and CDR2 from the germline V gene are SGHRS and YFSETQ. Trimming at V came to 0 bases and at J to 0 bases, leaving 3 bases not matched to a gene. This CDR3 has 16 residues. This chain's CDR3 is CASSLAGTNSYNEQFF. For the CDR3, the DNA is TGCGCCAGCAGCTTGGCCGGGACTAACTCCTACAATGAGCAGTTCTTC.

This clone was found a few times. J is TRBJ1-6 and V is TRBV7-2; weak D call: TRBD1 (5 bases). V dropped 3 bases and J dropped 9 bases, with 12 bases sitting between them. This CDR3 is built from 14 residues. CDR1 and CDR2 from the germline V gene are SGHTA and FQGNSA. In nucleotides, the CDR3 is TGTGCCAGCAGCTTCTCTGCAGGGTCTTCACCCCTCCACTTT. Translated: CASSFSAGSSPLHF. Full variable domain (missing parts from reference TRBV7-2 and TRBJ1-6): GAGVSQSPSNKVTEKGKDVELRCDPISGHTALYWYRQSLGQGLEFLIYFQGNSAPDKSGLPSDRFSAERTGGSVSTLTIQRTQQEDSAVYLCASSFSAGSSPLHFGNGTRLTVT.

The chain uses TRBV3-1 (or the pseudogene TRBV3-2) and TRBJ2-2; TRBD2 aligns across 8 bases. After removal of 3 bases from V and 2 bases from J, the junction contained 5 bases not matched to a gene. The CDR3 covers 16 residues. Germline V gene data show CDR1 as LGHDT and CDR2 as YNNKEL (reference sequence). CDR3 nucleotides: TGTGCCAGCAGCCAGATAGCGGGGAAAAACACCGGGGAGCTGTTTTTT. Translated: CASSQIAGKNTGELFF.

Here the CDR3 reads CASSLRQTIYSGNTIYF. CDR3 in DNA: TGCGCCAGCAGCCTGCGACAGACCATCTACTCTGGAAACACCATATATTTT. The rearrangement joins TRBV4-1 to TRBJ1-3, with D tentatively TRBD1 (5 bases). From germline, CDR1 is MGHRA and CDR2 YSYEKL. Trimming cost V 4 bases and J 0 bases, with 16 bases left between them. The CDR3 covers 17 residues.

The chain links TRBV5-5 to TRBJ2-1; 8 nucleotides match TRBD2. Germline V gives CDR1 SGHKS, CDR2 YYEKEE (reference sequence). V was pared by 3 bases and J by 4 bases, with 9 bases of the junction left unmatched. This CDR3 is 16 amino acids long. CDR3: CASSSSGTRAYNEQFF. Written as DNA, the CDR3 is TGTGCCAGCAGCTCTTCCGGGACTAGGGCTTACAATGAGCAGTTCTTC.

The rearrangement joins TRBV6-5 to TRBJ2-1, with 11 bases fitting TRBD2. CDR3 length: 14 amino acids. Germline-derived CDR1 and CDR2 are MNHEY and SVGAGI. The J segment lost 7 bases and the V segment lost 8 bases, leaving 7 bases of the junction unmatched. The CDR3 sequence: CASGSGLAVNEQFF. In DNA, the CDR3 is TGTGCCAGCGGCTCGGGACTAGCGGTGAATGAGCAGTTCTTC.

The CDR3 sequence: CASSQARGQENNYGYTF. The CDR3 DNA is TGCGCCAGCAGCCAAGCCCGAGGACAGGAGAATAACTATGGCTACACCTTC. This chain connects TRBV4-1 to TRBJ1-2, with 7 bases fitting TRBD1. The V gene end was trimmed by 1 base and the J gene end by 1 base; junction bases not matched to a gene: 9. CDR3 length equals 17 residues. Germline-derived CDR1 and CDR2 are MGHRA and YSYEKL.

This sequence joins TRBV9 and TRBJ1-2; perhaps TRBD1 as D (6 bases). This CDR3 has 15 amino acids. Germline V lookup: CDR1 SGDLS, CDR2 YYNGEE. Trimming removed 0 bases at V and 0 bases at J, with 9 bases between. CDR3 residues: CASSVAGTPNYGYTF. The CDR3 DNA reads as TGTGCCAGCAGCGTAGCCGGGACACCTAACTATGGCTACACCTTC.

This chain joins TRBV27 and TRBJ2-1; 9 nucleotides match TRBD1. Per germline, CDR1 MNHEY and CDR2 SMNVEV (reference sequence). The CDR3 is 15 amino acids. V lost 5 bases to trimming and J lost 10 bases; unmatched junction nucleotides: 12. CDR3 coding DNA: TGTGCCAGCAGTCCCGGGACAGGGTGGGTTGTCGAGCAGTTCTTC. This encodes CASSPGTGWVVEQFF.

The V call is TRBV5-1, the J call TRBJ1-1, with D maybe TRBD1 (6 bases). Germline CDR1 is SGHRS and CDR2 is YFSETQ. Trimming stripped 5 bases from V and 5 bases from J, with 22 bases between. The CDR3 has 16 amino acids. DNA for the CDR3: TGCGCCAGCAGACAGCAATCCCAGGGGTATTGGACTGAAGCTTTCTTT. It is translated as CASRQQSQGYWTEAFF.

The V and J genes are TRBV9 and TRBJ1-6; D unclear. Per germline, CDR1 SGDLS and CDR2 YYNGEE. V lost 4 bases and J 7 bases, leaving 15 bases between the germline ends. CDR3 length: 15 residues. The DNA of the CDR3 is TGTGCCAGCAGCCCCACAACGGGTGGGAATTCACCCCTCCACTTT. Its translation is CASSPTTGGNSPLHF. The full variable domain, its missing parts supplied by reference TRBV9 and TRBJ1-6, is DSGVTQTPKHLITATGQRVTLRCSPRSGDLSVYWYQQSLDQGLQFLIQYYNGEERAKGNILERFSAQQFPDLHSELNLSSLELGDSALYFCASSPTTGGNSPLHFGNGTRLTVT.

This clone occurred a few times. The chain has TRBV21-1 and TRBJ2-1; the DNA was not compared with TRBD2, the D call given in the table. TRBV21-1 has pseudogene status. CDR3 length equals 17 residues. The CDR3 region is CASSKRWAGSSYNEQFF. The CDR3 DNA sequence: TGTGCCAGCAGCAAAAGGTGGGCGGGCAGCTCCTACAATGAGCAGTTCTTC.

The CDR3 here is CASSSTGGANTIYF. Here the CDR3 DNA reads TGTGCCAGCTCATCCACAGGAGGGGCAAACACCATATATTTT. V usage is TRBV18 and J usage is TRBJ1-3; D is perhaps TRBD1 (5 bases). CDR1 and CDR2 from the germline V gene are KGHSH and LQKENI. Between the trimmed V and J ends, which lost 5 bases and 6 bases, there was a span of 14 bases. The CDR3 contains 14 residues.

This clone was detected only a few times. This rearrangement joins TRBV3-1 (or the pseudogene TRBV3-2) to TRBJ1-5; possibly TRBD1 for D (6 bases). V was clipped by 0 bases and J by 4 bases, with 7 bases between them. The CDR3 consists of 14 residues. The germline V gene has CDR1 LGHDT and CDR2 YNNKEL (reference sequence). Here the CDR3 reads CASSQETGNQPQHF. CDR3 bases: TGTGCCAGCAGCCAAGAGACAGGTAATCAGCCCCAGCATTTT.

This clone was observed once. V and J are TRBV18 and TRBJ2-3, with a weak D call TRBD2 (7 bases). Germline V CDR1 and CDR2: KGHSH, LQKENI. This CDR3 spans 16 amino acids. V lost 2 bases and J lost 5, with 17 bases in between. The CDR3: CASSPLGGGAGDTQYF. Written as DNA, the CDR3 is TGTGCCAGCTCACCATTGGGCGGGGGCGCTGGAGATACGCAGTATTTT. The full variable domain, with the rest looked up from reference TRBV18 and TRBJ2-3, is NAGVMQNPRHLVRRRGQEARLRCSPMKGHSHVYWYRQLPEEGLKFMVYLQKENIIDESGMPKERFSAEFPKEGPSILRIQQVVRGDSAAYFCASSPLGGGAGDTQYFGPGTRLTVL.

This chain joins TRBV6-1 and TRBJ1-6, with D uncertain. The V and J ends lost 2 bases and 4 bases respectively, with 15 bases between them. The CDR3 consists of 17 residues. Germline assignment: CDR1 MNHNS and CDR2 SASEGT. The CDR3 protein is CASSEYGRLIYNSPLHF. DNA for the CDR3: TGTGCCAGCAGTGAATACGGCAGACTTATTTATAATTCACCCCTCCACTTT.

The chain recombines TRBV6-6 with TRBJ1-1; D might be TRBD1 (6 bases). Germline values: CDR1 MNHNY, CDR2 SVGAGI (reference sequence). The CDR3 spans 18 residues. The V gene lost 5 bases and the J gene lost 0 bases, with 22 bases spanning the gap. For the CDR3, the DNA is TGTGCCAGCAGTCCGGTCGCCGCTTCTTGGACAGTGAACACTGAAGCTTTCTTT. This gives the protein CASSPVAASWTVNTEAFF.

The chain employs TRBV7-7 and TRBJ2-2, with 13 bases fitting TRBD2. J was trimmed by 0 bases and V by 4 bases; bases with no gene match: 5. The CDR3 has 18 amino acids. CDR1 and CDR2 from the germline V gene are SSHAT and FNYEAQ (reference sequence). CDR3 bases: TGTGCCAGCAGCTCGGGACTAGCGGGGACAGCGAACACCGGGGAGCTGTTTTTT. Its protein product is CASSSGLAGTANTGELFF. Full variable domain (rest looked up from reference TRBV7-7 and TRBJ2-2): GAGVSQSPRYKVTKRGQDVTLRCDPISSHATLYWYQQALGQGPEFLTYFNYEAQPDKSGLPSDRFSAERPEGSISTLTIQRTEQRDSAMYRCASSSGLAGTANTGELFFGEGSRLTVL.

The J gene is TRBJ1-6, the V gene TRBV6-5; D possibly corresponds to TRBD1 (6 bases). The CDR3 is made up of 15 amino acids. V dropped 6 bases and J dropped 6 bases, with 15 bases sitting between them. Germline CDR1 reads MNHEY; CDR2 reads SVGAGI. Here the CDR3 reads CASRSDRLANSPLHF. In DNA, the CDR3 is TGTGCCAGCAGATCCGACAGGCTAGCTAATTCACCCCTCCACTTT.

The CDR3 here is CASSEIGDWNTEAFF. CDR3 nucleotide sequence: TGTGCCAGCAGTGAAATCGGGGATTGGAACACTGAAGCTTTCTTT. The rearrangement links TRBV25-1 to TRBJ1-1; no reliable D call. The CDR3 is 15 residues long. Trimming took off 2 bases at V and 1 base at J, with 11 bases between the two ends. From germline, CDR1 is MGHDK and CDR2 SYGVNS.

This chain uses TRBV6-6 with TRBJ1-4; D is undetermined. Deletions cut 5 bases from V and 4 bases from J, with 20 bases between. The CDR3 totals 17 residues. The germline CDR1 and CDR2 sequences are MNHNY and SVGAGI (reference sequence). The CDR3 loop reads CASSPLTYSSLNEKLFF. CDR3 nucleotide sequence: TGTGCCAGCAGTCCACTCACATACAGCAGCCTTAATGAAAAACTGTTTTTT.

This rearrangement joins TRBV12-3 or TRBV12-4 to TRBJ2-7; D is possibly TRBD2 (5 bases). The CDR3 extends over 11 amino acids. V shed 10 bases and J shed 4 bases, with 11 bases lying between them. As DNA, the CDR3 is TGTGCCATCGGGGTAGGTTACGAGCAGTACTTC. Translated: CAIGVGYEQYF.